The entry below describes one T cell receptor (beta chain). Its antigen is unknown. The sample is drawn from a study of OX40 agonist ivuxolimab in advanced cancers. Overall study: Ivuxolimab doses were 0.01, 0.1, 0.3, 1.5, 3 or 10 mg/kg every 2 weeks.

Findings of the study overall: The expanded peripheral T cells' antigen specificity was not determined.

Some clones are missing from TCRdb's copy, which holds only in-frame ones; the method was immunoSEQ multiplex PCR. The repertoire holds more than 35,000 clones, with roughly 80% as singletons. This TCR was sampled from an adult with an advanced solid tumor such as melanoma, head and neck, liver or kidney cancer. The starting material was CD4+ or CD8+ T cells sorted from blood, obtained in a trial of the OX40 agonist ivuxolimab.

CDR3 sequence: CASSPGLNSYEQYF. The CDR3 bases are TGTGCCAGCAGCCCCGGACTAAACTCCTACGAGCAGTACTTC. The chain employs TRBV9 and TRBJ2-7; maybe TRBD2 (6 bases). V was shortened by 4 bases and J by 0 bases, with 11 bases between the two germline ends. CDR3 length: 14 residues. CDR1 and CDR2 (germline): SGDLS, YYNGEE.